This T cell receptor beta chain was observed in a study of blood T cell repertoires in COVID-19. About the study: Samples representing acute and convalescent COVID-19 were sourced from the United States, Italy and Spain. Sample material is recorded as cDNA or gDNA derived from T cells, B-cell-depleted T cells, or PBMCs.

Original processing notes: Amplifying reference gene primers gave estimates of nucleated cell counts. The protocol was immunoSEQ multiplex PCR, while the TCRdb copy is restricted to in-frame clones and leaves out a portion. V, J and clone size reflect that table, while D and trimming were determined from the DNA. This table has 150,000 to 200,000 clones, 80% to 85% appearing once. V was cut by 1 base and J by 5 bases, with 5 bases left in between. This CDR3 is built from 12 residues. CDR1 MGHRA and CDR2 YSYEKL come from the germline V gene. The sequenced material came from peripheral blood. This TCR was recovered from a woman aged 60-70 years with acute or convalescent COVID-19. The V call is TRBV4-1, the J call TRBJ1-1, with no clear D. As DNA, the CDR3 is TGCGCCAGCAGCCAAGTCGGGACTGAAGCTTTCTTT. As protein: CASSQVGTEAFF.